The 23 T cell receptor beta chains presented below share a single source sample, sequenced in a study of beta chain features in type 1 diabetes. Expressed TCRB transcripts were sequenced because the entire RNA isolate underwent reverse transcription. Some clones are missing from TCRdb's copy, which holds only in-frame ones; the method was immunoSEQ multiplex PCR. Of some 220,000 clones in the sample, about a tenth were seen once. Sequencing was performed on central memory CD4+ T cells from blood. The receptors derive from a man aged 18 to 29 in good health.

Ten or more counts support this clone. This chain connects TRBV19 to TRBJ1-1, with D possibly TRBD1 on 5 matching bases. This CDR3 spans 17 amino acids. The germline V and J ends were trimmed by 1 base and 0 bases, with 15 bases remaining between them. From germline, CDR1 is LNHDA and CDR2 SQIVND (reference sequence). The CDR3 loop is CASSIGTRGRMNTEAFF. The CDR3 nucleotides are TGTGCCAGTAGTATAGGGACACGGGGCCGTATGAACACTGAAGCTTTCTTT.

This chain links TRBV5-4 with TRBJ2-1; a weak D match, TRBD2 (5 bases). The germline V and J ends were trimmed by 3 bases and 9 bases, with 16 bases remaining between them. The CDR3 loop spans 14 amino acids. Per germline, CDR1 SGHNT and CDR2 YYREEE (reference sequence). The CDR3 region is CASSWAASAGEQFF. CDR3 DNA: TGTGCCAGCAGCTGGGCCGCGTCCGCGGGTGAGCAGTTCTTC. Full variable domain (rest looked up from reference TRBV5-4 and TRBJ2-1): ETGVTQSPTHLIKTRGQQVTLRCSSQSGHNTVSWYQQALGQGPQFIFQYYREEENGRGNFPPRFSGLQFPNYSSELNVNALELDDSALYLCASSWAASAGEQFFGPGTRLTVL.

The V call is TRBV18, the J call TRBJ2-3; D uncertain. V gave up 2 bases and J gave up 2 bases, with 14 bases separating them. This CDR3 has 16 residues. In germline, CDR1 is KGHSH, CDR2 LQKENI. The CDR3 nucleotides are TGTGCCAGCTCACCAAAGTTATTAGGTATCACAGATACGCAGTATTTT. It codes for CASSPKLLGITDTQYF.

This clone was found many times. CDR3 sequence (DNA): TGTGCCAGCAGCTTAGGCGGGAGAGGCCACGAGCAGTACTTC. Amino acids: CASSLGGRGHEQYF. This sequence joins TRBV7-9 and TRBJ2-7; 7 bases map to TRBD2. The CDR3 runs to 14 residues. The germline gives CDR1 SEHNR, CDR2 FQNEAQ (reference sequence). The trim removed 1 base at V and 5 bases at J, leaving 5 bases unmatched.

This chain links TRBV29-1 with TRBJ2-4, with D perhaps matching TRBD1 (5 bases). Gene TRBJ2-7 matches the end of the DNA better, so the J call may be wrong. CDR3 length: 12 residues. The germline V gene has CDR1 SQVTM and CDR2 ANQGSEA. For the CDR3, the DNA is TGCAGCGTTGGAGACAGCCTCTACGAGCAGTACTTC. Amino acid sequence: CSVGDSLYEQYF.

The chain is built from TRBV14 and TRBJ2-1; 10 bases line up with TRBD2. Germline CDR1 and CDR2: SGHDN and FVKESK. V gave up 0 bases and J gave up 8 bases; unmatched junction bases: 22. The CDR3 loop spans 21 amino acids. The DNA for the CDR3 is TGTGCCAGCAGCCAAGATCTAGGGTGGGGGCTAGCGGGAGTCCGCTTGGATGAGCAGTTCTTC. Translated: CASSQDLGWGLAGVRLDEQFF.

This clone has a handful of counts. The rearrangement uses TRBV2 and TRBJ2-7; 8 nucleotides line up with TRBD1. The CDR3 is 13 residues long. The V segment lost 10 bases and the J segment 1 base; nucleotides outside the gene matches: 6. Germline V gives CDR1 SNHLY, CDR2 FYNNEI. The CDR3 DNA reads TGTGCCACCCAGACAGGGGCGTCCTACGAGCAGTACTTC. Amino acids: CATQTGASYEQYF.

The rearrangement uses TRBV11-3 and TRBJ2-3, with D unclear. V lost 5 bases, J lost 4 bases, and 10 bases lay in between. The CDR3 extends over 13 amino acids. CDR1 is SGHNT, CDR2 YENEEA, per germline. As DNA, the CDR3 is TGTGCCAGCAGCCGACTGGTTGCAGATACGCAGTATTTT. Amino acids: CASSRLVADTQYF.

The chain employs TRBV19 and TRBJ2-3, with 7 bases fitting TRBD1. Trimming removed 6 bases from V and 1 base from J; junction bases left unmatched: 4. Germline assignment: CDR1 LNHDA and CDR2 SQIVND (reference sequence). CDR3 length: 14 amino acids. CDR3 residues: CASRHQGGTDTQYF. The CDR3 DNA sequence: TGTGCCAGTAGACACCAGGGGGGCACAGATACGCAGTATTTT.

The rearrangement uses TRBV4-3 and TRBJ1-5; D is uncertain. The germline V gene encodes CDR1 LGHNA and CDR2 YSLEER. V gave up 0 bases and J gave up 7 bases, with 7 bases separating them. The CDR3 length is 13 residues. DNA for the CDR3: TGCGCCAGCAGCCAAGATGGGGAACAGCCCCAGCATTTT. It encodes CASSQDGEQPQHF.

There are a few counts of this clone. This rearrangement joins TRBV19 to TRBJ2-2; 7 bases are a match to TRBD2. J was trimmed by 7 bases and V by 6 bases; bases with no gene match: 8. The CDR3 is 14 residues long. CDR1 and CDR2 (germline): LNHDA, SQIVND (reference sequence). CDR3 region: CASSAGTTIGELFF. The CDR3 DNA follows: TGTGCCAGTAGCGCCGGGACTACGATCGGGGAGCTGTTTTTT.

This chain joins TRBV7-6 and TRBJ2-1; D is perhaps TRBD1 (7 bases). The V gene lost 5 bases and the J gene lost 0 bases, with 11 bases spanning the gap. The CDR3 contains 15 residues. Germline lookup yields CDR1 SGHVS and CDR2 FNYEAQ. The CDR3 spells CASSGQGGSYNEQFF. CDR3 bases: TGTGCCAGCAGCGGGCAGGGGGGCTCCTACAATGAGCAGTTCTTC.

The chain links TRBV4-1 to TRBJ2-7, with a tentative D call TRBD1 (6 bases). Germline V lookup: CDR1 MGHRA, CDR2 YSYEKL. Trimming pared 0 bases from V and 9 bases from J, leaving 12 bases between. The CDR3 covers 13 residues. The CDR3 protein is CASSQDPVRGQYF. CDR3 nucleotide sequence: TGCGCCAGCAGCCAAGATCCTGTCAGGGGGCAGTACTTC.

Points on this clone: Its ends do not fully match the called genes, so a read error is possible. V is TRBV2 and J is TRBJ1-2, with D unresolved. Per germline, CDR1 SNHLY and CDR2 FYNNEI. The CDR3 length is 12 residues. For the CDR3, the DNA is TGTGCCAGCAGTGCAGGCCCCGGTACTGCTCTCTTC. Translating gives CASSAGPGTALF.

This clone was detected a few times. The V gene is TRBV6-5, the J gene TRBJ2-5; the D is unclear. This CDR3 spans 11 amino acids. V shed 6 bases and J shed 5 bases, with 7 bases lying between them. Germline V CDR1 and CDR2: MNHEY, SVGAGI. The CDR3 region is CASSGWETQYF. For the CDR3, the DNA is TGTGCCAGCAGCGGTTGGGAGACCCAGTACTTC.

The rearrangement joins TRBV7-2 to TRBJ2-1, with D perhaps assigned TRBD1 or TRBD2 (6 bases each). This CDR3 comprises 14 residues. Deletions cut 6 bases from V and 8 bases from J, with 17 bases between. Germline CDR1 reads SGHTA; CDR2 reads FQGNSA. The CDR3 region has the DNA TGTGCCAGCAGACCCTCGGGGGCCCACGATGAGCAGTTCTTC. Translated: CASRPSGAHDEQFF. Variable domain in full (rest from reference TRBV7-2 and TRBJ2-1): GAGVSQSPSNKVTEKGKDVELRCDPISGHTALYWYRQSLGQGLEFLIYFQGNSAPDKSGLPSDRFSAERTGGSVSTLTIQRTQQEDSAVYLCASRPSGAHDEQFFGPGTRLTVL.

The gene calls are TRBV18 and TRBJ2-5, with D perhaps TRBD1 or TRBD2 (5 bases each). Per germline, CDR1 KGHSH and CDR2 LQKENI. There are 15 residues in the CDR3. Trimming pared 4 bases from V and 1 base from J, leaving 13 bases between. The CDR3 here is CASSRNQGAQETQYF. For the CDR3, the DNA is TGTGCCAGCTCACGGAACCAGGGAGCCCAAGAGACCCAGTACTTC.

This clone was seen many times. This sequence joins TRBV7-3 and TRBJ2-2; no clear D gene. The germline V gene encodes CDR1 SGHTA and CDR2 FQGTGA. V lost 1 base and J 8 bases, leaving 5 bases between the germline ends. The CDR3 spans 12 residues. CDR3 sequence reads: CASSLMEGELFF. As DNA, the CDR3 is TGTGCCAGCAGCTTAATGGAGGGGGAGCTGTTTTTT. Full variable domain (outside the CDR3, taken from reference TRBV7-3 and TRBJ2-2): GAGVSQTPSNKVTEKGKYVELRCDPISGHTALYWYRQSLGQGPEFLIYFQGTGAADDSGLPNDRFFAVRPEGSVSTLKIQRTERGDSAVYLCASSLMEGELFFGEGSRLTVL.

This clone was counted a few times. The chain uses TRBV27 and TRBJ2-1, with D perhaps TRBD2 (5 bases). The CDR3 covers 16 residues. Trimming pared 5 bases from V and 4 bases from J, leaving 18 bases between. CDR1 and CDR2 (germline): MNHEY, SMNVEV (reference sequence). CDR3 in DNA: TGTGCCAGCAGTCCAGGAGGCTGGCCTACGTACAATGAGCAGTTCTTC. It specifies CASSPGGWPTYNEQFF.

This clone was observed a handful of times. The V gene is TRBV30, the J gene TRBJ2-5, with D unresolved. V lost 2 bases and J lost 2, with 3 bases in between. The CDR3 spans 11 residues. The germline V gene encodes CDR1 GTSNPN and CDR2 SVGIG (reference sequence). For the CDR3, the DNA is TGTGCCTGGAGTAATCAAGAGACCCAGTACTTC. Its protein product is CAWSNQETQYF.

The sample holds a few counts of this clone. The rearrangement links TRBV6-1 to TRBJ2-1; D gene unclear. The CDR3 runs to 14 residues. Trimming removed 4 bases at V and 5 bases at J, with 12 bases between. Germline CDR1 reads MNHNS; CDR2 reads SASEGT. The CDR3 protein is CASSGSHTHNEQFF. CDR3 in DNA: TGTGCCAGCAGTGGGTCGCATACACACAATGAGCAGTTCTTC.

Only a few counts were recorded for this clone. The chain uses TRBV4-2 and TRBJ2-5, with TRBD2 matching 12 bases. Germline trimming cut 1 base from V and 5 bases from J; bases unmatched to any gene: 2. This CDR3 has 15 amino acids. CDR1 is LGHNA and CDR2 is YNFKEQ in the germline V gene. The CDR3 sequence: CASSQVTSGSETQYF. CDR3 DNA: TGTGCCAGCAGCCAAGTGACTAGCGGGAGTGAGACCCAGTACTTC.

This clone has more than one count but fewer than ten. The V gene is TRBV18, the J gene TRBJ2-3; TRBD2 is a possible D gene (5 bases). V lost 6 bases and J 1 base, leaving 14 bases between the germline ends. Germline CDR1 KGHSH, CDR2 LQKENI. This CDR3 has 15 residues. DNA of the CDR3: TGTGCCAGCTCCCCGTTAGGAGGCCGCACAGATACGCAGTATTTT. It is translated as CASSPLGGRTDTQYF.